The clone carrying this T cell receptor beta chain showed up many times. The antigen is not known. The data belong to a study of T cells in Graves' hyperthyroidism and ophthalmopathy. Study findings and constraints: Blood also contained most expanded thyroid clonotypes above 0.001.

This CDR3 is built from 15 residues. Germline loops: CDR1 MNHNS, CDR2 SASEGT. The V end was cut by 5 bases, the J end by 0 bases, with 11 bases between. RNA transcripts provided the source from which TCR beta CDR3 regions were amplified. HTBI primers drove first-round RT-PCR of the TCR CDR3. MiXCR was run by TCRdb on the multiplex PCR reads, yielding one entry per CDR3 protein. The repertoire holds approximately 410,000 distinct CDR3 sequences, 14% to 15% seen once, with over 10% in the top ten. The chain employs TRBV6-1 and TRBJ1-5; D is ambiguous. Sequenced input: blood. This TCR derives from a man aged 18 to 29 with Graves' ophthalmopathy. In DNA, the CDR3 is TGTGCCAGCAGTAGGTCAGGTTCTAGCAATCAGCCCCAGCATTTT. Its translation is CASSRSGSSNQPQHF.